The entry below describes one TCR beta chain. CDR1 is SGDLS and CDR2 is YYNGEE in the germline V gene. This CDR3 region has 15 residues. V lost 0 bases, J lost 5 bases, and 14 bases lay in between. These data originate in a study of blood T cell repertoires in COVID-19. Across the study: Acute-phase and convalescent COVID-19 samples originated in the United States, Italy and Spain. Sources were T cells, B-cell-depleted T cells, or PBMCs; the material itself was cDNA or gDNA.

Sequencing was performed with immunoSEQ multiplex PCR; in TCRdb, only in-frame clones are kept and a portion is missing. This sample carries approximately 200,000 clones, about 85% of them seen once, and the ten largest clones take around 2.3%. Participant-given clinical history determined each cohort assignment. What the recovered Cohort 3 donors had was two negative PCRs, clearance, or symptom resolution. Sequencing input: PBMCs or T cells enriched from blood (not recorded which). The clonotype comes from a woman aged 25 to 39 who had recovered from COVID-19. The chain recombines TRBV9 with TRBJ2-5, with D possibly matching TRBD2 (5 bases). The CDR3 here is CASSVGWHTGETQYF. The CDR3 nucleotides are TGTGCCAGCAGCGTAGGCTGGCATACGGGGGAGACCCAGTACTTC.